This T cell receptor (beta chain) was recorded in a study of graft-versus-host responses after intestinal transplantation. As for the study in general: Recipients had multivisceral, liver-intestinal, or isolated intestinal transplants.

Method: immunoSEQ multiplex PCR; TCRdb's copy keeps in-frame clones and lacks some. In the table there are around 95,000 clones, 87% of which are singletons. In the case of this clone: The antigen is unknown.

Between the trimmed V and J ends, which lost 7 bases and 2 bases, there was a span of 9 bases. The germline V gene has CDR1 SNHLY and CDR2 FYNNEI. The CDR3 totals 12 residues. J is TRBJ2-7 and V is TRBV2; perhaps TRBD2 as D (5 bases). The sequence came from a human donor who was the organ donor for an intestinal transplant. Sample: unstimulated CD4+ T cells sorted from spleen or lymph node cells, taken before transplant. The CDR3 DNA reads TGTGCCAGCAAGGGAGACACCTACGAGCAGTACTTC. As protein: CASKGDTYEQYF. The variable domain in full, with the rest retrieved from reference TRBV2 and TRBJ2-7, is EPEVTQTPSHQVTQMGQEVILRCVPISNHLYFYWYRQILGQKVEFLVSFYNNEISEKSEIFDDQFSVERPDGSNFTLKIRSTKLEDSAMYFCASKGDTYEQYFGPGTRLTVT.